This T cell receptor beta chain was retrieved from a study of early T cells in non-severe SARS-CoV-2 infection. As for the study in general: Unpaired chains resulted from sequencing bulk RNA of unsorted whole blood. Overall study results and limits: VDJdb matches were skewed toward anti-spike CD8 T cell responses.

Germline loops: CDR1 MNHEY, CDR2 SMNVEV (reference sequence). This CDR3 region has 14 residues. Between the trimmed V and J ends, which lost 5 bases and 4 bases, there was a span of 12 bases. Unique molecular identifiers tagged individual cDNA molecules. TCRdb passed the 5' RACE reads through MiXCR, listing each CDR3 protein once. Of fewer than 65,000 distinct CDR3 sequences in the sample, about 7.7% are singletons; the top ten hold over 9.5%. This clonotype was counted ten times or more. The antigen is unknown. The source material was whole blood, sampled at baseline. The chain carries TRBV27 and TRBJ2-1, with D perhaps TRBD1 or TRBD2 (5 bases each). This receptor was identified in an adult who was a healthcare worker with PCR-confirmed SARS-CoV-2 infection or an uninfected control (not recorded which). As DNA, the CDR3 is TGTGCCAGCAGTGCCGGGACCACATACAATGAGCAGTTCTTC. It translates to CASSAGTTYNEQFF.